A selection of T cell receptor beta chains follows, all from one sample in a study of blood T cell repertoires in COVID-19. Repertoires were generated with immunoSEQ multiplex PCR, while TCRdb's copy carries only in-frame clones and drops some. The sample has 200,000 to 300,000 clones, roughly 88% seen once; the top ten hold 1% to 1.5%. The sequenced sample was PBMCs or T cells enriched from blood (not recorded which). All receptors derive from a woman aged 40 to 50 with acute COVID-19. CDR3s include the opening cysteine and the closing phenylalanine or tryptophan. Fields, in order: clone size, J gene, CDR3 length, D gene, V gene, CDR3 protein, CDR3 DNA. A D gene is named only where the DNA matches it firmly. Clone size, where shown, is once, few, many, or a class for clones that have expanded.

>.|TRBJ2-1|11|.|TRBV25-1
CASSISNEQFF
TGTGCCAGCAGTATTAGTAATGAGCAGTTCTTC
>once|TRBJ1-1|15|.|TRBV20-1
CSASGSRDLNTEAFF
TGCAGTGCTAGTGGATCCCGGGATCTGAACACTGAAGCTTTCTTT
>.|TRBJ2-5|15|TRBD1|TRBV7-8
CASSSGQAQRETQYF
TGTGCCAGCAGCTCGGGACAGGCTCAGCGGGAGACCCAGTACTTC
>.|TRBJ1-2|17|.|TRBV5-1
CASSLFSGRSIAYGYTF
TGCGCCAGCAGCTTGTTTAGCGGGCGGAGTATAGCCTATGGCTACACCTTC
>.|TRBJ1-5|12|.|TRBV12-3/TRBV12-4
CASRTQNQPQHF
TGTGCCAGCAGGACACAGAACCAGCCCCAGCATTTT
>.|TRBJ2-7|13|.|TRBV5-1
CASSPTSPYEQYF
TGCGCCAGCAGCCCGACTAGTCCCTACGAGCAGTACTTC
>.|TRBJ2-1|14|TRBD1|TRBV10-3
CAIRGQGSKNEQFF
TGTGCCATCAGGGGACAGGGGTCGAAAAATGAGCAGTTCTTC
>.|TRBJ2-3|16|TRBD1|TRBV27
CASSSPGTGGADTQYF
TGTGCCAGCAGTTCTCCCGGGACAGGGGGCGCAGATACGCAGTATTTT
>few|TRBJ2-5|16|.|TRBV11-3
CASSKSGPGHKETQYF
TGTGCCAGCAGCAAATCTGGTCCGGGACATAAAGAGACCCAGTACTTC
>.|TRBJ2-1|17|.|TRBV28
CASSLIFQGGGGNEQFF
TGTGCCAGCAGTTTGATCTTTCAAGGAGGAGGAGGGAATGAGCAGTTCTTC
>.|TRBJ1-1|14|.|TRBV13
CASSLARPNTEAFF
TGTGCCAGCAGCTTAGCGCGGCCGAACACTGAAGCTTTCTTT
>.|TRBJ1-2|16|TRBD1|TRBV11-3
CASSLDRGGSIYGYTF
TGTGCCAGCAGCTTAGATCGAGGGGGCAGCATCTATGGCTACACCTTC
>.|TRBJ2-3|13|.|TRBV13
CASNFQSTDTQYF
TGTGCCAGCAACTTTCAGTCCACAGATACGCAGTATTTT
>.|TRBJ1-3|15|.|TRBV19
CASSIGPVSGNTIYF
TGTGCCAGTAGTATTGGCCCAGTCTCTGGAAACACCATATATTTT
>many|TRBJ2-2|17|TRBD2|TRBV9
CASSGDTSANRFGELFF
TGTGCCAGCAGCGGAGATACTAGCGCGAACAGGTTCGGGGAGCTGTTTTTT
>.|TRBJ2-6|16|.|TRBV2
CASSVGRGPGANVLTF
TGTGCCAGCAGTGTGGGCAGGGGTCCTGGGGCCAACGTCCTGACTTTC
>.|TRBJ1-2|14|.|TRBV27
CASSFLRDNYGYTF
TGTGCCAGCAGTTTCCTCAGGGATAACTATGGCTACACCTTC
>.|TRBJ1-4|12|TRBD1|TRBV11-2
CASSLQGGKLFF
TGTGCCAGCAGCTTACAGGGGGGAAAACTGTTTTTT
>.|TRBJ2-7|15|TRBD1|TRBV4-1
CASSPRQGASYEQYF
TGCGCCAGCAGCCCGCGCCAGGGGGCCTCCTACGAGCAGTACTTC
>.|TRBJ1-2|17|TRBD1|TRBV27
CASSFRTGGPLWDGYTF
TGTGCCAGCAGTTTTCGGACAGGGGGCCCACTTTGGGATGGCTACACCTTC
>.|TRBJ2-3|15|TRBD2|TRBV30
CAWSPTSGSTDTQYF
TGTGCCTGGAGTCCGACTAGCGGGAGCACAGATACGCAGTATTTT